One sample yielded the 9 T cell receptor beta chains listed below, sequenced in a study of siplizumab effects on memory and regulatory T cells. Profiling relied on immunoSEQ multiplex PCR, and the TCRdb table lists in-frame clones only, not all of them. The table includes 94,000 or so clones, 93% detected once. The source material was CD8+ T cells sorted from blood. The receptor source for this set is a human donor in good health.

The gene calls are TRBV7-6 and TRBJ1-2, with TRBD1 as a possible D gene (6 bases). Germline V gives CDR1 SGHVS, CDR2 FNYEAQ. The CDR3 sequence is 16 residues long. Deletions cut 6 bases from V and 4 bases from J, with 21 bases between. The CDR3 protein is CASSPRAREGGYGYTF. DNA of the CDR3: TGTGCCAGCAGTCCACGCGCGAGGGAGGGGGGCTATGGCTACACCTTC.

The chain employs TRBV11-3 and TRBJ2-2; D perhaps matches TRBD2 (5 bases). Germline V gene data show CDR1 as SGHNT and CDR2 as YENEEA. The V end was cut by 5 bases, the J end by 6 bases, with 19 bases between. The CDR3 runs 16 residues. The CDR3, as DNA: TGTGCCAGCAGCCCCCGGGGAGATTCCCGATCCGGGGAGCTGTTTTTT. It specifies CASSPRGDSRSGELFF.

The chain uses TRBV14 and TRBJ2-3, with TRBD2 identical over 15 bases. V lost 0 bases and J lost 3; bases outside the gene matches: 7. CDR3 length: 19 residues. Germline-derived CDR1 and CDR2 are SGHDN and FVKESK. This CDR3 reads CASSQDRTSGRAGTDTQYF. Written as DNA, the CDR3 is TGTGCCAGCAGCCAAGATAGGACTAGCGGGAGGGCTGGGACAGATACGCAGTATTTT.

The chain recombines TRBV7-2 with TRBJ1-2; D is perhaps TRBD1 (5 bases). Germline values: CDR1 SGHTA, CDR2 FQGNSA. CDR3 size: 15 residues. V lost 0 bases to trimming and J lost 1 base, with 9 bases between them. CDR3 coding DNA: TGTGCCAGCAGCTTAGCGCCAGGGTTTAACTATGGCTACACCTTC. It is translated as CASSLAPGFNYGYTF.

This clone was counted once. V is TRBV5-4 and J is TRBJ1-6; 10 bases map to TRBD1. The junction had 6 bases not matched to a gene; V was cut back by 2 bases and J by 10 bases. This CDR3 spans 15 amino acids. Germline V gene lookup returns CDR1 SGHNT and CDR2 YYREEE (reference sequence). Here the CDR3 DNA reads TGTGCCAGCAGCTTATGGGACAGGGGTGGGTCACCCCTCCACTTT. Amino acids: CASSLWDRGGSPLHF.

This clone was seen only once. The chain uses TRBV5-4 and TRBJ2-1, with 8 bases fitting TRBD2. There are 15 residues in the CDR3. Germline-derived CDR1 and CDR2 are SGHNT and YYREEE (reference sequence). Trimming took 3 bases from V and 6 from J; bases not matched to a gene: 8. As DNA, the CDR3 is TGTGCCAGCAGCTCCCCGCGGGAGGTTCCCAATGAGCAGTTCTTC. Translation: CASSSPREVPNEQFF.

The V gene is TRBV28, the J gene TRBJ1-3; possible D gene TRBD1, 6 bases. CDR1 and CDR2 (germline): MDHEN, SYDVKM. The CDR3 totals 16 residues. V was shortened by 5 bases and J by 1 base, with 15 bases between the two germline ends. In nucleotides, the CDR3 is TGTGCCAGCAGTCCTAGGACAGCTTTATCTGGAAACACCATATATTTT. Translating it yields CASSPRTALSGNTIYF.

The CDR3 sequence: CATSRKDWGEETQYF. In DNA form, the CDR3 reads TGTGCCACCAGCAGAAAGGACTGGGGAGAAGAGACCCAGTACTTC. This chain links TRBV15 with TRBJ2-5, with D maybe TRBD2 (5 bases). The V end was cut by 2 bases, the J end by 3 bases, with 13 bases between. CDR3 size: 15 residues. Germline V lookup: CDR1 LNHNV, CDR2 YYDKDF (reference sequence).

CDR3 nucleotides: TGCGCCAGCAGCTTGGGTCTCGAGCAGTACTTC. Amino acid sequence: CASSLGLEQYF. The J gene is TRBJ2-7, the V gene TRBV5-1; D not certain. Trimming left V 0 bases short and J 6 bases short, with 4 bases between. This CDR3 is 11 amino acids long. Germline values: CDR1 SGHRS, CDR2 YFSETQ.